This T cell receptor beta chain is drawn from a study of blood T cell repertoires in COVID-19. Original processing notes: Scientists estimated how many nucleated cells there were by amplifying reference gene primers. Using immunoSEQ multiplex PCR, the repertoire was profiled, and TCRdb retains in-frame clones only, with some absent. That table furnishes V, J and clone size, whereas the DNA furnished D and trimming. The table has about 210,000 clones, around four fifths seen once; the top ten hold roughly 7.6%. Germline V CDR1 and CDR2: SGHNT, YYREEE (reference sequence). CDR3 length equals 16 residues. The ends lost 2 bases at V and 9 bases at J; junction bases unmatched: 12.

This TCR derives from a woman aged 45-60 years with active or convalescent COVID-19. Sequenced: peripheral blood. The rearrangement uses TRBV5-4 and TRBJ2-3; 10 bases fit TRBD2. In DNA, the CDR3 is TGTGCCAGCAGCTTCCCAGCGGGGGGGCCAAGGGACACGCAGTATTTT. Its translation: CASSFPAGGPRDTQYF. Full variable domain (remainder filled in from reference TRBV5-4 and TRBJ2-3): ETGVTQSPTHLIKTRGQQVTLRCSSQSGHNTVSWYQQALGQGPQFIFQYYREEENGRGNFPPRFSGLQFPNYSSELNVNALELDDSALYLCASSFPAGGPRDTQYFGPGTRLTVL.